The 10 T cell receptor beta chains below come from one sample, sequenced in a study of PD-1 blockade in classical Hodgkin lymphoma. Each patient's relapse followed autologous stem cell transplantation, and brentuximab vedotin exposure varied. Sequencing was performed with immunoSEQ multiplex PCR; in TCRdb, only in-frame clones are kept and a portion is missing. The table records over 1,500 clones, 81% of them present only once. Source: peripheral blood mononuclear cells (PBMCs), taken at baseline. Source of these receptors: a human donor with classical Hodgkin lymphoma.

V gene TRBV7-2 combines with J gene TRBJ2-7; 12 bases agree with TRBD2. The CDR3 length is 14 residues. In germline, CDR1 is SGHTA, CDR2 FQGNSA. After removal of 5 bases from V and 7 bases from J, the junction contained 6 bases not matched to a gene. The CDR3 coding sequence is TGTGCCAGCAGCCGGACTAGCGGGGTGAGTGAGCAGTACTTC. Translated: CASSRTSGVSEQYF.

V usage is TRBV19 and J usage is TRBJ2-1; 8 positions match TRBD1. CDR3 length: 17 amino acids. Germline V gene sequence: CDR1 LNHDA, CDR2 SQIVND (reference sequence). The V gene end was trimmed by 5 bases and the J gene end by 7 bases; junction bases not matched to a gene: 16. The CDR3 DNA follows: TGTGCCAGTAGTCTCCCCCCCCAGGGGGCCGGGGTTAATGAGCAGTTCTTC. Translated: CASSLPPQGAGVNEQFF.

The CDR3 bases are TGCGCCAGCAGTCCAAACGAGAGGACAGAAAGAGAGACCCAGTACTTC. Amino acids: CASSPNERTERETQYF. V and J are TRBV23-1 and TRBJ2-5; tentative D call: TRBD1 (6 bases). TRBV23-1 is marked as an open reading frame, function uncertain. CDR3 length equals 16 residues. The V end lost 4 bases, the J end lost 4 bases, and 19 bases lay between the germline ends.

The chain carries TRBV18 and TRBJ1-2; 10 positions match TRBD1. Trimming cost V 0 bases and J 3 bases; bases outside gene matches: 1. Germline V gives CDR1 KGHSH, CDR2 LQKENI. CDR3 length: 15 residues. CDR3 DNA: TGTGCCAGCTCACCACCGGGACAGGGGCACTATGGCTACACCTTC. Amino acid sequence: CASSPPGQGHYGYTF.

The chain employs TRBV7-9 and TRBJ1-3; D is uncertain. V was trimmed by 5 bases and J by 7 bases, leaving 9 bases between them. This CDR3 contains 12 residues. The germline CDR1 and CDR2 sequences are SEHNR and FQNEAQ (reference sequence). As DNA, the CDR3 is TGTGCCAGCAGCGTAGGCGGGAACACCATATATTTT. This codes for CASSVGGNTIYF.

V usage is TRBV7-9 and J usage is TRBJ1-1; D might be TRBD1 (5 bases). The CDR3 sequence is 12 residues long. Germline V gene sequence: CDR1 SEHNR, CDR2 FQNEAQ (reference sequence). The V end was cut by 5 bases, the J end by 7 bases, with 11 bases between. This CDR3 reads CASSPRQSEAFF. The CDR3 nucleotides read TGTGCCAGCAGCCCAAGACAGAGTGAAGCTTTCTTT.

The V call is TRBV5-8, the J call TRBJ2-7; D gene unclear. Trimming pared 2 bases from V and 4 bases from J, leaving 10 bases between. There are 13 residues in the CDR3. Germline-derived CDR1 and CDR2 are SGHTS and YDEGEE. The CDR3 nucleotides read TGTGCCAGCAGCTTTATCAATACTTACGAGCAGTACTTC. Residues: CASSFINTYEQYF.

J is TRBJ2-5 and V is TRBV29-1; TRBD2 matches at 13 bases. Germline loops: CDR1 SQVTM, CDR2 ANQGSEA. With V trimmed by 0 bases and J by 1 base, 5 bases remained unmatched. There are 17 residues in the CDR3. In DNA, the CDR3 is TGCAGCGTTGAAGATCAACTAGCGGGGGGGTCCCAAGAGACCCAGTACTTC. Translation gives CSVEDQLAGGSQETQYF.

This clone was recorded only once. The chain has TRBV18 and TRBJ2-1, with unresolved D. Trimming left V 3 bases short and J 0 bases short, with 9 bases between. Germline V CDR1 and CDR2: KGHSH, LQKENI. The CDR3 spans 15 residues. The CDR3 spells CASSPAISSYNEQFF. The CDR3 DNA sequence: TGTGCCAGCTCACCGGCAATCAGCTCCTACAATGAGCAGTTCTTC.

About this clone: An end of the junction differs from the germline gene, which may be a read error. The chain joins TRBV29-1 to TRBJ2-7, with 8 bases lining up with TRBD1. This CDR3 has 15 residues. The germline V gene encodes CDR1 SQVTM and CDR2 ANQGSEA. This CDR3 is CSVEGGTGLNYEQYF. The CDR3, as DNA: TGCAGCGTCGAAGGCGGGACAGGACTAAATTACGAGCAGTACTTC.